This entry features one T cell receptor beta chain sequence. The antigen is not known. How the authors handled the data: With immunoSEQ giving junction-only sequences and no quality scores, filtering differed. The protocol was immunoSEQ multiplex PCR, while the TCRdb copy is restricted to in-frame clones and leaves out a portion. The D gene and trimming were derived from the DNA, and the V and J assignments and clone size from that table. The data hold 950,000 to 1,300,000 clones, with around 76% observed a single time. Deletions cut 0 bases from V and 4 bases from J, with 13 bases between. The germline V gene encodes CDR1 MGHRA and CDR2 YSYEKL. The CDR3 loop spans 15 amino acids. The sample belongs to a study of shared clonotypes between healthy human individuals. General study points: Generation probability values for non-shared clonotypes were lower than those for clonotypes shared by all four donors. Shared across a handful of donors were roughly 4.8% of the naive CD4 clonotypes.

This chain links TRBV4-1 with TRBJ2-7; D unclear. The sequenced material came from memory CD4+ T cells sorted from blood. Sample subset: CD45RA-negative fraction. This clonotype originated in a man between 18 and 29 years old in good health. The CDR3 here is CASSQDLGFSYEQYF. The CDR3, as DNA: TGCGCCAGCAGCCAAGATTTGGGGTTTAGTTACGAGCAGTACTTC.